Sequencing of this TCR beta chain was carried out in a study of T cell changes during pregnancy in multiple sclerosis. In germline, CDR1 is SEHNR, CDR2 FQNEAQ (reference sequence). The CDR3 is 11 residues long. Between the trimmed V and J ends, which lost 8 bases and 4 bases, there was a span of 8 bases. Assay: immunoSEQ multiplex PCR; the TCRdb copy retains only in-frame clones and omits some. The sample yields about 59,000 clones, around 94% seen once. V is TRBV7-9 and J is TRBJ1-1; D is unclear. This clonotype originated in a female donor with multiple sclerosis, enrolled in a pregnancy study. Sequencing used CD8+ T cells from peripheral blood mononuclear cells, obtained after pregnancy. The DNA of the CDR3 is TGTGCCAGCGGCTCGGGCACTGAAGCTTTCTTT. Translating gives CASGSGTEAFF. The complete variable domain, with remaining parts taken from reference TRBV7-9 and TRBJ1-1, reads DTGVSQNPRHKITKRGQNVTFRCDPISEHNRLYWYRQTLGQGPEFLTYFQNEAQLEKSRLLSDRFSAERPKGSFSTLEIQRTEQGDSAMYLCASGSGTEAFFGQGTRLTVV.